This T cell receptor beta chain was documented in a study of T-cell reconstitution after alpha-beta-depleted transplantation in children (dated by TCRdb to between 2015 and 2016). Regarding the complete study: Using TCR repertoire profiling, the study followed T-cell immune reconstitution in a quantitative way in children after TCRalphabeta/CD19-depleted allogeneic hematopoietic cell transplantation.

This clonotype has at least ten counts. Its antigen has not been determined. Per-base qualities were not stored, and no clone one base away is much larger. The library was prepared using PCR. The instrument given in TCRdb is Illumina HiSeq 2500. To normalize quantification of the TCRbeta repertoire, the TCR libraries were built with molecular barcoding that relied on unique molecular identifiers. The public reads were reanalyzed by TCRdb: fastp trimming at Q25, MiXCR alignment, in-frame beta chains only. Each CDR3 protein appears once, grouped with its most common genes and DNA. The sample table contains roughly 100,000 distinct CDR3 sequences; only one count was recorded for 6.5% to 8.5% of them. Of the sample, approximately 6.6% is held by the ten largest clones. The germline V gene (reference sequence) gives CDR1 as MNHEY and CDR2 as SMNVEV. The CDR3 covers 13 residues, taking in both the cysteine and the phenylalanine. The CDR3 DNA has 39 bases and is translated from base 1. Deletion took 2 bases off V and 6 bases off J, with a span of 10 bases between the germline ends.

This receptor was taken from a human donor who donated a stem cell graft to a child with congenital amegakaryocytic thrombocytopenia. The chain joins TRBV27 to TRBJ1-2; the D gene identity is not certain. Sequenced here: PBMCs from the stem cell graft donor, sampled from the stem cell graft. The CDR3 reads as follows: CASSLISGNGYTF. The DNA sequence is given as TGTGCCAGCAGTTTAATCTCGGGGAATGGCTACACCTTC.